Listed below are T cell receptor beta chains from one sample, sequenced in a study of T cells in Graves' hyperthyroidism and ophthalmopathy. MiXCR was run by TCRdb on the multiplex PCR reads, yielding one entry per CDR3 protein. The sample includes 640,000 or so distinct CDR3 sequences, roughly 15% of them seen just once. Sequenced: blood. These receptor sequences come from a woman aged 40 to 50 with Graves' ophthalmopathy. CDR3s leave out the opening cysteine and the closing phenylalanine or tryptophan. The order of the fields is V gene, J gene, CDR3 protein.

>TRBV6-5|TRBJ2-7
ASTPGSDEQY
>TRBV18|TRBJ1-1
ASSQTGTENTEAF
>TRBV5-5|TRBJ2-4
ASSLETGQNIQY
>TRBV6-2/TRBV6-3|TRBJ2-5
ASSSGMEQETQY
>TRBV28|TRBJ2-3
ASSTQGRDTQY
>TRBV11-2|TRBJ2-5
ASSEGTRGETQY
>TRBV28|TRBJ1-1
ASSLPYQGANTEAF
>TRBV27|TRBJ2-7
ASRATGGGEQY
>TRBV9|TRBJ1-3
ASSPRTGGDTIY
>TRBV24-1|TRBJ2-3
ATSDDTGGTDTQY
>TRBV30|TRBJ1-1
AVVGSLLNTEAF
>TRBV18|TRBJ2-6
ASSPQGTGANVLT
>TRBV20-1|TRBJ2-5
SARDGGEGTQY
>TRBV27|TRBJ2-7
ASSLSQDYEQY
>TRBV6-1|TRBJ2-7
ASSEAGFGSSYEQY
>TRBV6-5|TRBJ1-1
ASFLREGTEAF
>TRBV11-2|TRBJ2-7
ASSPPWASGSYEQY
>TRBV10-3|TRBJ2-7
AISLDRGEQY
>TRBV6-2/TRBV6-3|TRBJ2-7
ASSPTRFRAIFSYEQY
>TRBV6-5|TRBJ1-2
ASSYSWDRVVEGYT
>TRBV6-5|TRBJ1-2
ASSYSIGRSAGYT